The next 25 T cell receptor beta chains were all read from a single sample in a study of shared clonotypes between healthy human individuals. Profiling relied on immunoSEQ multiplex PCR, and the TCRdb table lists in-frame clones only, not all of them. The top ten clones hold about 1.8% of a sample with 700,000 or so clones, about two thirds of them seen once. Sample: memory CD4+ T cells sorted from blood. The subset here: CD45RA-negative fraction. The receptor source for this set is a woman aged 25 to 39 in good health.

The chain uses TRBV29-1 and TRBJ2-5; no firm D call. The CDR3 length is 13 residues. From germline, CDR1 is SQVTM and CDR2 ANQGSEA. V gave up 6 bases and J gave up 3 bases, with 14 bases separating them. The CDR3 loop reads CSVSGRLKETQYF. The DNA of the CDR3 is TGCAGCGTCTCAGGCAGATTAAAAGAGACCCAGTACTTC.

This clone has a count of ten or more. The same CDR3 is also encoded by other DNA sequences in this sample. This chain links TRBV4-1 with TRBJ2-5; 8 bases agree with TRBD1. Germline V lookup: CDR1 MGHRA, CDR2 YSYEKL. V was pared by 1 base and J by 3 bases, with 4 bases of the junction left unmatched. There are 15 residues in the CDR3. The CDR3 nucleotides read TGCGCCAGCAGCCAAGGACCAGGGGGCGAAGAGACCCAGTACTTC. Translation gives CASSQGPGGEETQYF.

This rearrangement joins TRBV28 to TRBJ2-7; 11 nucleotides align to TRBD1. This CDR3 has 15 amino acids. V shed 5 bases, J shed 4 bases, and the junction held 7 bases outside the gene matches. Germline values: CDR1 MDHEN, CDR2 SYDVKM. DNA for the CDR3: TGTGCCAGCAGTAAAATCGGGACAGGGGGTTACGAGCAGTACTTC. Translating it yields CASSKIGTGGYEQYF. Supplemented by reference TRBV28 and TRBJ2-7, the full variable domain reads DVKVTQSSRYLVKRTGEKVFLECVQDMDHENMFWYRQDPGLGLRLIYFSYDVKMKEKGDIPEGYSVSREKKERFSLILESASTNQTSMYLCASSKIGTGGYEQYFGPGTRLTVT.

This chain links TRBV7-9 with TRBJ2-7; 11 nucleotides agree with TRBD2. In germline, CDR1 is SEHNR, CDR2 FQNEAQ (reference sequence). Trimming cost V 6 bases and J 6 bases; bases outside gene matches: 7. The CDR3 contains 14 residues. The CDR3 region is CASRELAGGSEQYF. For the CDR3, the DNA is TGTGCCAGCAGGGAATTAGCGGGAGGGTCCGAGCAGTACTTC.

V usage is TRBV5-1 and J usage is TRBJ2-3; possible D gene TRBD2, 6 bases. The CDR3 has 16 residues. The V and J ends lost 0 bases and 6 bases respectively, with 17 bases between them. Germline CDR1 and CDR2: SGHRS and YFSETQ. This chain's CDR3 is CASSLVAVGWGDTQYF. DNA for the CDR3: TGCGCCAGCAGCTTGGTAGCGGTCGGCTGGGGGGATACGCAGTATTTT.

The genes are TRBV6-5 and TRBJ2-7; 7 bases map to TRBD2. J was trimmed by 3 bases and V by 6 bases; bases with no gene match: 11. The germline V gene encodes CDR1 MNHEY and CDR2 SVGAGI. This CDR3 has 15 amino acids. The CDR3 DNA reads TGTGCCAGCAGACGGGCGGGAGAAACCTTCTACGAGCAGTACTTC. It encodes CASRRAGETFYEQYF.

This clone has a single count. This rearrangement joins TRBV7-9 to TRBJ1-3; the match to TRBD1 covers 10 bases. Germline-derived CDR1 and CDR2 are SEHNR and FQNEAQ (reference sequence). The junction had 9 bases not matched to a gene; V was cut back by 3 bases and J by 4 bases. The CDR3 loop spans 17 amino acids. The CDR3 loop reads CASSLTGTGDRGNTIYF. The CDR3 DNA follows: TGTGCCAGCAGCTTGACCGGGACAGGGGATCGGGGAAACACCATATATTTT.

The chain has TRBV28 and TRBJ1-2; D might be TRBD1 (5 bases). Germline CDR1 MDHEN, CDR2 SYDVKM. V was trimmed by 7 bases and J by 8 bases, leaving 17 bases between them. This CDR3 spans 13 amino acids. DNA for the CDR3: TGTGCCAGCATGTGGGACCCACGGGCGGGCTACACCTTC. This encodes CASMWDPRAGYTF.

The chain recombines TRBV30 with TRBJ1-5, with D perhaps matching TRBD1 (6 bases). The CDR3 covers 13 residues. In germline, CDR1 is GTSNPN, CDR2 SVGIG (reference sequence). V lost 3 bases, J lost 5 bases, and 11 bases lay in between. This CDR3 is CAWRQGDDQPQHF. CDR3 nucleotide sequence: TGTGCCTGGAGACAGGGAGACGATCAGCCCCAGCATTTT.

The chain has TRBV11-2 and TRBJ2-7, with 15 nucleotides matching TRBD2. This CDR3 spans 16 amino acids. Germline assignment: CDR1 SGHAT and CDR2 FQNNGV. The V gene end was trimmed by 5 bases and the J gene end by 2 bases; junction bases not matched to a gene: 4. CDR3 amino acids: CASSPGLAGGPYEQYF. DNA of the CDR3: TGTGCCAGCAGCCCCGGACTAGCGGGAGGGCCCTACGAGCAGTACTTC.

The V call is TRBV7-9, the J call TRBJ1-4; no clear D. This CDR3 region has 15 residues. V was trimmed by 3 bases and J by 7 bases, leaving 15 bases between them. The V gene's germline CDR1 is SEHNR and CDR2 FQNEAQ (reference sequence). CDR3 DNA sequence: TGTGCCAGCAGCTTCACCCCCAGCGTAATTGAAAAACTGTTTTTT. Protein sequence: CASSFTPSVIEKLFF.

The J gene is TRBJ2-7, the V gene TRBV27; unclear D gene. Germline CDR1 MNHEY, CDR2 SMNVEV (reference sequence). The CDR3 totals 17 residues. V shed 4 bases and J shed 4 bases, with 23 bases lying between them. CDR3 in DNA: TGTGCCAGCAGTTCCTATTCCGAGTTTTTTGGTGTGTACGAGCAGTACTTC. Translating gives CASSSYSEFFGVYEQYF.

This clone was seen only a few times. The chain combines TRBV19 with TRBJ2-5; TRBD2 aligns across 7 bases. Trimming cost V 3 bases and J 3 bases; bases outside gene matches: 4. The CDR3 extends over 14 amino acids. The germline CDR1 and CDR2 sequences are LNHDA and SQIVND (reference sequence). The CDR3 nucleotides are TGTGCCAGTAGTATGCAGGGAGGGGAAGAGACCCAGTACTTC. Protein: CASSMQGGEETQYF.

The V gene is TRBV5-6, the J gene TRBJ2-5; D gene uncertain. Germline assignment: CDR1 SGHDT and CDR2 YYEEEE. Trimming pared 1 base from V and 2 bases from J, leaving 6 bases between. This CDR3 spans 13 amino acids. The DNA of the CDR3 is TGTGCCAGCAGCTTGTCACAGCAAGAGACCCAGTACTTC. This codes for CASSLSQQETQYF.

This chain joins TRBV5-1 and TRBJ1-4; D is ambiguous. The V end was cut by 2 bases, the J end by 0 bases, with 8 bases between. The CDR3 sequence is 15 residues long. Germline V gives CDR1 SGHRS, CDR2 YFSETQ. In DNA form, the CDR3 reads TGCGCCAGCAGCTTCGGGCAAACAACTAATGAAAAACTGTTTTTT. Translation gives CASSFGQTTNEKLFF.

The CDR3 nucleotides read TGTGCCAGCGGCGTTGGGGGTCGATCAGGGAACTCCTACGAGCAGTACTTC. Protein product: CASGVGGRSGNSYEQYF. The V gene is TRBV28, the J gene TRBJ2-7; the D gene could be TRBD1 or TRBD2 (5 bases each). Germline V lookup: CDR1 MDHEN, CDR2 SYDVKM. This CDR3 is built from 17 residues. Trimming took 8 bases from V and 0 from J, leaving 23 bases between them.

This clone was observed a single time. The genes are TRBV6-1 and TRBJ2-1, with D unresolved. CDR3 length equals 12 residues. Trimming stripped 5 bases from V and 9 bases from J, with 11 bases between. Per the germline V gene, CDR1 is MNHNS and CDR2 is SASEGT. CDR3 region: CASSPTRSEQFF. Written as DNA, the CDR3 is TGTGCCAGCAGTCCTACGCGGTCTGAGCAGTTCTTC.

This clone was counted a single time. CDR3 DNA sequence: TGTGCCAGCAGCCGAACAGGGTTCGGTTTCGGGGAGCTGTTTTTT. It encodes CASSRTGFGFGELFF. The genes are TRBV5-6 and TRBJ2-2; maybe TRBD1 (6 bases). This CDR3 comprises 15 residues. Trimming removed 4 bases at V and 7 bases at J, with 17 bases between. The germline gives CDR1 SGHDT, CDR2 YYEEEE.

The chain links TRBV10-3 to TRBJ1-5, with D perhaps TRBD1 (6 bases). The CDR3 is 15 amino acids. With 5 bases removed from V and 0 bases from J, the gap between germline ends came to 11 bases. Germline assignment: CDR1 ENHRY and CDR2 SYGVKD. Here the CDR3 reads CAISNSGDSNQPQHF. The DNA for the CDR3 is TGTGCCATCAGTAATTCAGGGGATAGCAATCAGCCCCAGCATTTT.

This chain links TRBV27 with TRBJ1-1, with D tentatively TRBD1 (6 bases). The germline CDR1 and CDR2 sequences are MNHEY and SMNVEV (reference sequence). Trimming pared 5 bases from V and 5 bases from J, leaving 15 bases between. The CDR3 extends over 14 amino acids. The CDR3 DNA follows: TGTGCCAGCAGTCATTATCGGGGGCAAACTGAAGCTTTCTTT. Amino acids: CASSHYRGQTEAFF.

The table lists this clone with a few counts. The chain links TRBV19 to TRBJ2-5; 10 bases match TRBD1. Germline V CDR1 and CDR2: LNHDA, SQIVND (reference sequence). Trimming cost V 11 bases and J 5 bases; bases outside gene matches: 8. This CDR3 is built from 13 residues. The CDR3 sequence is CAVGQGIMETQYF. The CDR3 DNA reads TGTGCCGTGGGACAGGGGATAATGGAGACCCAGTACTTC.

About this clone: The sample carries other DNA sequences with the same CDR3. The rearrangement links TRBV2 to TRBJ2-1, with 10 bases fitting TRBD2. CDR3 length: 14 residues. Germline V CDR1 and CDR2: SNHLY, FYNNEI. Losses at the gene ends were 4 bases for V and 7 bases for J; bases not matched to a gene: 4. The CDR3 nucleotides read TGTGCCAGCAGTGCCCTAGCGGGAGTGAATGAGCAGTTCTTC. Its protein is CASSALAGVNEQFF.

This clone was observed at least ten times. This chain connects TRBV28 to TRBJ2-7, with a weak D call TRBD2 (7 bases). Germline CDR1 is MDHEN and CDR2 is SYDVKM. Trimming pared 5 bases from V and 3 bases from J, leaving 14 bases between. This CDR3 comprises 14 residues. Written as DNA, the CDR3 is TGTGCCAGCAGTGGGGGCGGGAGAGGCTACGAGCAGTACTTC. This encodes CASSGGGRGYEQYF.

V usage is TRBV29-1 and J usage is TRBJ1-1, with D possibly TRBD1 on 5 matching bases. The CDR3 totals 15 residues. The germline CDR1 and CDR2 sequences are SQVTM and ANQGSEA. V lost 0 bases and J lost 0, with 11 bases in between. The CDR3 here is CSVEDRGFMNTEAFF. The CDR3 DNA reads TGCAGCGTTGAAGATCGGGGGTTCATGAACACTGAAGCTTTCTTT.

The chain employs TRBV28 and TRBJ1-5; D not resolved. The ends were cut back, 6 bases at V and 1 base at J, with 10 bases in the middle. The CDR3 loop spans 14 amino acids. Germline V CDR1 and CDR2: MDHEN, SYDVKM. The DNA of the CDR3 is TGTGCCAGCAGCCTGACATGGAGCAATCAGCCCCAGCATTTT. This gives the protein CASSLTWSNQPQHF.